Following are 25 T cell receptor beta chains from one sample sequenced in a study of radiotherapy plus CTLA-4 blockade in lung cancer. Libraries were prepared by immunoSEQ multiplex PCR; TCRdb keeps only in-frame clonotypes and omits some of them. The sample has fewer than 100,000 clones; around 83% are singletons. The sample was peripheral blood, taken from a patient treated with radiotherapy plus ipilimumab. Source of these receptors: a human donor with non-small cell lung cancer who had stable disease on radiotherapy plus ipilimumab.

The chain joins TRBV9 to TRBJ2-7, with a possible D match to TRBD1 (6 bases). Looked up from germline, CDR1 is SGDLS and CDR2 is YYNGEE. CDR3 length: 13 amino acids. The V and J ends lost 4 bases and 5 bases respectively, with 13 bases between them. CDR3 amino acids: CASSPGQPHEQYF. The CDR3 DNA follows: TGTGCCAGCAGCCCGGGACAACCCCACGAGCAGTACTTC.

V gene TRBV5-4 combines with J gene TRBJ2-1; D may match TRBD1 or TRBD2 (5 bases each). This CDR3 is 17 amino acids long. Trimming took 4 bases from V and 6 from J, leaving 23 bases between them. Per germline, CDR1 SGHNT and CDR2 YYREEE (reference sequence). CDR3 residues: CASSPARAGSTSNEQFF. The DNA of the CDR3 is TGTGCCAGCAGCCCCGCCCGGGCAGGGAGTACCAGCAATGAGCAGTTCTTC.

The chain employs TRBV27 and TRBJ2-6; 8 bases line up with TRBD1. This CDR3 has 15 amino acids. Germline V gene lookup returns CDR1 MNHEY and CDR2 SMNVEV (reference sequence). After removal of 11 bases from V and 2 bases from J, the junction contained 8 bases not matched to a gene. This CDR3 is CAFCRGLPGANVLTF. CDR3 nucleotides: TGTGCCTTTTGCAGGGGGCTCCCTGGGGCCAACGTCCTGACTTTC.

This clone has only one observation. The rearrangement joins TRBV7-2 to TRBJ2-1, with 8 bases that match TRBD2. In germline, CDR1 is SGHTA, CDR2 FQGNSA. J gave up 4 bases and V 4 bases, and 3 bases lay outside the gene matches. The CDR3 contains 14 residues. Here the CDR3 reads CASSYGLAYNEQFF. The DNA of the CDR3 is TGTGCCAGCAGCTACGGACTAGCTTACAATGAGCAGTTCTTC.

V is TRBV7-3 and J is TRBJ2-1; a weak D match, TRBD2 (6 bases). Trimming left V 5 bases short and J 4 bases short, with 12 bases between. CDR1 and CDR2 (germline): SGHTA, FQGTGA. The CDR3 spans 14 residues. For the CDR3, the DNA is TGTGCCAGCAGCCTCCCGGGGGAATACAATGAGCAGTTCTTC. Translation gives CASSLPGEYNEQFF.

The genes are TRBV5-1 and TRBJ1-2, with D possibly matching TRBD1 (5 bases). The length of the CDR3 is 14 residues. Germline V gene sequence: CDR1 SGHRS, CDR2 YFSETQ. Trimming shortened V by 0 bases and J by 5 bases, and 11 bases separated the two germline ends. The CDR3 here is CASSLADRTYGYTF. The CDR3, as DNA: TGCGCCAGCAGCTTGGCCGACAGAACTTATGGCTACACCTTC.

This clone was observed a single time. The V call is TRBV5-5, the J call TRBJ2-3; possible D gene TRBD1, 5 bases. The CDR3 loop spans 15 amino acids. Trimming cost V 0 bases and J 7 bases, with 15 bases left between them. Germline assignment: CDR1 SGHKS and CDR2 YYEKEE (reference sequence). The CDR3 DNA sequence: TGTGCCAGCAGCTTGGAGGTTCAGGGTCTGAATACGCAGTATTTT. It specifies CASSLEVQGLNTQYF.

This clone was counted a few times. For the CDR3, the DNA is TGTGCCAGTAGTACAAGGGGAAATGGCTACACCTTC. Encoded protein: CASSTRGNGYTF. The chain joins TRBV19 to TRBJ1-2; D perhaps matches TRBD1 (5 bases). Per germline, CDR1 LNHDA and CDR2 SQIVND (reference sequence). Trimming removed 4 bases at V and 6 bases at J, with 9 bases between. The CDR3 contains 12 residues. Looking up the rest from reference TRBV19 and TRBJ1-2 gives the full variable domain: DGGITQSPKYLFRKEGQNVTLSCEQNLNHDAMYWYRQDPGQGLRLIYYSQIVNDFQKGDIAEGYSVSREKKESFPLTVTSAQKNPTAFYLCASSTRGNGYTFGSGTRLTVV.

J is TRBJ1-5 and V is TRBV9, with 10 bases that match TRBD1. The CDR3 runs to 15 residues. Germline CDR1 is SGDLS and CDR2 is YYNGEE. The J segment lost 3 bases and the V segment lost 2 bases, leaving 2 bases of the junction unmatched. The CDR3 reads CASSVGQGVNQPQHF. The CDR3 nucleotides are TGTGCCAGCAGCGTTGGACAGGGGGTCAATCAGCCCCAGCATTTT.

This rearrangement joins TRBV27 to TRBJ2-5; D not certain. V was cut by 0 bases and J by 5 bases, with 10 bases left in between. The germline CDR1 and CDR2 sequences are MNHEY and SMNVEV (reference sequence). The CDR3 runs to 14 residues. The CDR3 DNA is TGTGCCAGCAGTTTATCGAAAGCCCTGGAGACCCAGTACTTC. Its protein product is CASSLSKALETQYF.

J is TRBJ1-1 and V is TRBV7-9; D possibly corresponds to TRBD1 (6 bases). The CDR3 has 15 amino acids. Germline CDR1 SEHNR, CDR2 FQNEAQ (reference sequence). The V gene lost 2 bases and the J gene lost 4 bases, with 14 bases spanning the gap. DNA of the CDR3: TGTGCCAGCAGCTTACGGCTGGGGGCGACCACTGAAGCTTTCTTT. Its protein is CASSLRLGATTEAFF.

This sequence joins TRBV5-1 and TRBJ1-4; TRBD1 aligns across 7 bases. The CDR3 is 16 residues long. J lost 5 bases, V lost 4 bases, and 11 bases had no gene match. Germline V gene sequence: CDR1 SGHRS, CDR2 YFSETQ. CDR3 nucleotides: TGCGCCAGCAGCCGTGGTAGGGAGACAGGGAATGAAAAACTGTTTTTT. Amino acids: CASSRGRETGNEKLFF.

The rearrangement links TRBV27 to TRBJ1-2; TRBD1 is a possible D gene (5 bases). Germline loops: CDR1 MNHEY, CDR2 SMNVEV (reference sequence). This CDR3 has 14 amino acids. Trimming took off 1 base at V and 8 bases at J, with 14 bases between the two ends. CDR3: CASSLWGDPRGYTF. CDR3 nucleotide sequence: TGTGCCAGCAGTTTATGGGGCGACCCAAGGGGCTACACCTTC.

The gene calls are TRBV30 and TRBJ2-7; no reliable D call. CDR3 size: 13 residues. CDR1 is GTSNPN, CDR2 SVGIG, per germline (reference sequence). The V gene lost 2 bases and the J gene lost 3 bases, with 11 bases spanning the gap. The CDR3 loop reads CAWSPTLNYEQYF. CDR3 coding DNA: TGTGCCTGGAGTCCGACGTTAAACTACGAGCAGTACTTC.

The chain couples TRBV18 to TRBJ1-1; 7 nucleotides match TRBD1. The CDR3 covers 15 residues. V lost 3 bases to trimming and J lost 3 bases; unmatched junction nucleotides: 7. Germline CDR1 reads KGHSH; CDR2 reads LQKENI. In DNA form, the CDR3 reads TGTGCCAGCTCACCCCTGACAGGGAGAGACACTGAAGCTTTCTTT. This codes for CASSPLTGRDTEAFF.

J is TRBJ1-6 and V is TRBV28; 8 bases are a match to TRBD1. The CDR3 is 16 residues long. Germline V CDR1 and CDR2: MDHEN, SYDVKM. The junction had 5 bases not matched to a gene; V was cut back by 0 bases and J by 7 bases. Written as DNA, the CDR3 is TGTGCCAGCAGTTTATGGCAGGGGGCTGGGAATTCACCCCTCCACTTT. Protein: CASSLWQGAGNSPLHF. Supplemented by reference TRBV28 and TRBJ1-6, the full variable domain reads DVKVTQSSRYLVKRTGEKVFLECVQDMDHENMFWYRQDPGLGLRLIYFSYDVKMKEKGDIPEGYSVSREKKERFSLILESASTNQTSMYLCASSLWQGAGNSPLHFGNGTRLTVT.

Turning to this clone: Other DNA sequences from this sample encode an identical CDR3 as well. The rearrangement uses TRBV4-1 and TRBJ2-3; 12 bases are shared with TRBD2. The V gene end was trimmed by 3 bases and the J gene end by 4 bases; junction bases not matched to a gene: 5. Germline CDR1 reads MGHRA; CDR2 reads YSYEKL. The CDR3 is made up of 16 amino acids. CDR3 amino acids: CASSHLAGGLADTQYF. The CDR3 region has the DNA TGCGCCAGCAGCCACCTAGCGGGGGGGCTTGCAGATACGCAGTATTTT.

The table lists this clone with a few counts. The chain has TRBV6-1 and TRBJ2-3, with 9 nucleotides matching TRBD2. The CDR3 loop spans 19 amino acids. J lost 0 bases, V lost 0 bases, and 10 bases had no gene match. The germline gives CDR1 MNHNS, CDR2 SASEGT. CDR3 DNA sequence: TGTGCCAGCAGTGAAGCATCGGTAGCGGGAGCAGCTAGCACAGATACGCAGTATTTT. It encodes CASSEASVAGAASTDTQYF.

The J gene is TRBJ2-7, the V gene TRBV5-4, with TRBD1 matching 8 bases. With V trimmed by 0 bases and J by 5 bases, 4 bases remained unmatched. The length of the CDR3 is 14 residues. Germline V CDR1 and CDR2: SGHNT, YYREEE (reference sequence). The CDR3 sequence: CASSLGQGRHEQYF. The CDR3 DNA follows: TGTGCCAGCAGCTTGGGACAGGGGAGACACGAGCAGTACTTC.

The table lists this clone with a few counts. The chain combines TRBV29-1 with TRBJ2-3; possibly TRBD2 for D (6 bases). In germline, CDR1 is SQVTM, CDR2 ANQGSEA. The germline V and J ends were trimmed by 3 bases and 6 bases, with 10 bases remaining between them. The CDR3 runs 12 residues. CDR3 amino acids: CSVEEGSDTQYF. CDR3 coding DNA: TGCAGCGTTGAGGAGGGCTCCGATACGCAGTATTTT.

CDR3 nucleotide sequence: TGTGCCAGCAGCTTTGGGCTAGCGGGGAACACCGGGGAGCTGTTTTTT. It translates to CASSFGLAGNTGELFF. V is TRBV5-4 and J is TRBJ2-2; 8 bases fit TRBD2. Germline CDR1 is SGHNT and CDR2 is YYREEE (reference sequence). V trimming: 2 bases; J trimming: 1 base; junction bases outside the gene matches: 4. The CDR3 covers 16 residues.

The rearrangement joins TRBV27 to TRBJ2-1, with no clear D. Trimming left V 5 bases short and J 5 bases short, with 10 bases between. Germline V gives CDR1 MNHEY, CDR2 SMNVEV (reference sequence). This CDR3 is built from 13 residues. DNA for the CDR3: TGTGCCAGCAGTCCTCGGACCGACAATGAGCAGTTCTTC. Encoded protein: CASSPRTDNEQFF.

This chain connects TRBV5-1 to TRBJ2-5; D is ambiguous. Germline assignment: CDR1 SGHRS and CDR2 YFSETQ. The CDR3 length is 13 residues. The germline V and J ends were trimmed by 4 bases and 2 bases, with 9 bases remaining between them. Here the CDR3 reads CASSRRTQETQYF. The CDR3 DNA reads TGCGCCAGCAGCAGGAGAACGCAAGAGACCCAGTACTTC.

The chain is built from TRBV14 and TRBJ2-3; TRBD2 agrees at 13 bases. CDR3 length: 17 amino acids. The V and J ends lost 4 bases and 6 bases, in that order; junction bases with no gene match: 10. Germline V gene lookup returns CDR1 SGHDN and CDR2 FVKESK. CDR3 DNA: TGTGCCAGCAGCCGGGGGACCGGGACTAGCGGGGTTGATACGCAGTATTTT. It specifies CASSRGTGTSGVDTQYF.

The chain uses TRBV14 and TRBJ2-1; D gene unclear. The CDR3 consists of 14 residues. V gave up 1 base and J gave up 10 bases, with 14 bases separating them. CDR1 and CDR2 from the germline V gene are SGHDN and FVKESK. The CDR3 sequence is CASSQVYGAGEQFF. DNA for the CDR3: TGTGCCAGCAGCCAAGTTTACGGAGCAGGCGAGCAGTTCTTC. Supplemented by reference TRBV14 and TRBJ2-1, the full variable domain reads EAGVTQFPSHSVIEKGQTVTLRCDPISGHDNLYWYRRVMGKEIKFLLHFVKESKQDESGMPNNRFLAERTGGTYSTLKVQPAELEDSGVYFCASSQVYGAGEQFFGPGTRLTVL.